The clone carrying this TCR beta chain occurred many times. What it binds is not known. This CDR3 has 18 amino acids. Germline V gene sequence: CDR1 SNHLY, CDR2 FYNNEI. V lost 4 bases, J lost 4 bases, and 11 bases stayed unmatched. For TCRbeta, the library was prepared with unique molecular identifiers. Using its own MiXCR run on the PCR reads, TCRdb lists one record per CDR3 protein. The data show roughly 100,000 distinct CDR3 sequences, 6% seen once. The data were taken from a study of T-cell reconstitution after alpha-beta-depleted transplantation in children. General study findings and limits: Surviving recipient T cells and thymic progenitors underlay high day-60 TCRbeta diversity in some patients. T-cell counts and diversity at one year following transplant were attributed mainly to newly produced T cells. Several hundred expanded graft clones reportedly supplied alpha-beta T cells about two months after transplant.

The rearrangement joins TRBV2 to TRBJ2-1; the match to TRBD2 covers 12 bases. The sequencing used PBMCs, mostly from graft donor cells, collected 60 days after TCRalphabeta/CD19-depleted stem cell transplant. The origin of this receptor is a female patient aged 2-10 years who had a stem cell transplant for Fanconi anemia, so the T cells may come from the graft donor. CDR3: CASSANKALAGGYNEQFF. For the CDR3, the DNA is TGTGCCAGCAGTGCCAATAAAGCACTAGCGGGAGGATACAATGAGCAGTTCTTC.